This T cell receptor beta chain was sequenced for a study of CXCR3-negative and CXCR3-positive naive CD8 T cells. Findings and caveats of the study: Cryopreservation partially lowered CXCR3 expression, so most assays used fresh PBMCs. More hydrophobic TRB CDR3s were found in CXCR3-positive naive cells than in CXCR3-negative naive cells. For memory CD8+ cells diversity was much lower, but both naive subsets had comparably high diversity. Memory cells differed in TRBV-TRBJ usage, but naive CXCR3-negative and CXCR3-positive cells had similar usage.

The libraries of TRB cDNA were prepared using 5' RACE with UMI labels. TCRdb reanalyzed the 5' RACE reads, giving one entry per CDR3 protein sequence and no DNA. The ten most abundant clones cover almost 0.55% of a sample with about 89,000 distinct CDR3 sequences. A word on this clonotype: Its antigen remains unknown.

Naive CD8+ T cells carried a CD45RO-CCR7+CD27+CD95- phenotype. The CDR3 length is 12 residues. The germline gives CDR1 MNHEY, CDR2 SVGEGT. Sequencing used naive CXCR3+ CD8+ T cells from blood. Subset given: CD45RO-CCR7+CD27+CD95- naive CD8+ T cells expressing CXCR3 (TNR3+). The TCR comes from a human donor in good health. Some clones in this sample may be carry-over from other donors' samples. This chain connects TRBV6-2 or TRBV6-3 to TRBJ2-7; the D gene TCRdb calls, TRBD2, cannot be checked with no DNA. CDR3 sequence reads: CASSYGGNEQYF.